This TCR beta chain was identified in a study of T cell repertoires in cytomegalovirus infection. Study in general: Recently described HLA-C-restricted plus well-studied HLA-B-restricted CMV epitopes were used. The public TCR beta signatures pointed to both CMV infection and matching HLA type.

Study-level findings and limits: Frequencies of public TCR beta families were cumulated, and this identified carriers of CMV plus the relevant HLA. In two of eight donors, the top clonotype was HLA-C-restricted CMV-specific.

This clonotype was seen a few times. Antigen: not known. Between the trimmed V and J ends, which lost 4 bases and 4 bases, there was a span of 14 bases. The germline gives CDR1 SGHRS, CDR2 YFSETQ. The CDR3 loop spans 14 amino acids. TCRdb fed the reads into MiXCR, producing one record per CDR3 protein. The table has roughly 34,000 distinct CDR3 sequences, about 48% seen once. The sequencing used CD8+ T cells from cultured PBMCs, collected from culture after CMV antigen stimulation. The TCR was taken from a human donor in good health (CMV status not recorded). Some clones in this sample may be carry-over from other donors' samples. The V and J genes are TRBV5-1 and TRBJ1-1; D unclear. This CDR3 reads CASSETGLGTEAFF. In nucleotides, the CDR3 is TGCGCCAGCAGCGAAACGGGATTGGGCACTGAAGCTTTCTTT.